This paragraph covers one TCR beta chain sequence. The antigen is undetermined. In TCRdb, the RT-PCR reads were re-called with MiXCR into one record per CDR3 protein. The table has about 190,000 distinct CDR3 sequences, around 15% seen once. The sample is drawn from a study of response to subunit inactivated influenza vaccine. Study-level points and caveats: Few new T cells, the authors suggested, are recruited by each seasonal influenza vaccination.

V lost 2 bases and J lost 0; bases outside the gene matches: 10. From germline, CDR1 is SGHRS and CDR2 YFSETQ. This CDR3 contains 17 residues. This chain links TRBV5-1 with TRBJ2-7; 8 bases fit TRBD2. The source is a man between 50 and 59 years old who received an inactivated influenza vaccine. This material consisted of CD8+ T cells sorted from PBMCs, taken 5 days after vaccination. The CDR3 nucleotides read TGCGCCAGCAGCTTTGACCCTACTAGCGGAAGCTCCTACGAGCAGTACTTC. As protein: CASSFDPTSGSSYEQYF.